The entry below gives a single T cell receptor (beta chain) sequence along with its context. This clone was seen only once. The antigen it recognizes is unknown. Base qualities are not recorded, but no much larger clone differs from it by a single base. CDR1 and CDR2, per the germline V gene, are KGHSH and LQKENI. Including cysteine and phenylalanine, the CDR3 has 15 amino acids. Here the CDR3 DNA is all that survives: 45 bases in frame from base 1. At the junction V is shortened by 0 bases and J by 1 base, with 10 bases in between. One collaborating source in Seattle enrolled patients during active infection and followed them longitudinally through the course of disease. Each collaborating institution followed its own protocols to collect whole blood in K2EDTA tubes. For TCRbeta analysis, collaborators shipped samples as frozen whole blood, isolated PBMCs, or DNA extracted from either of those sample types.

The immunoSEQ Assay, a bias-controlled multiplex PCR, was used to amplify TCRbeta CDR3 regions from genomic DNA. As for how the authors treated the data: The number of nucleated cells in each sample was estimated from the amplification of reference gene primers within the assay. To quantify the absolute abundance of each unique TCRbeta CDR3 rearrangement, sequence reads were collapsed and filtered. For each sample, productive Simpson clonality was calculated as the square root of Simpson's diversity index across productive rearrangements. TCRdb mirrors the immuneACCESS table, restricted to in-frame sequences. Some clones are absent from its copies; in checked studies, under half trace to an unresolved V gene, and the reason for the others is unknown. The DNA was the basis for D and trimming; V, J and clone size are from that table. The sample profile shows about 48,000 clones; approximately 84% of them were found once. About 3% of the sample lies in the top ten.

This sample stems from a study of blood T cell repertoires in COVID-19 (dated by TCRdb to about 2020). With regard to the full study: Samples covering the acute and convalescent phases of COVID-19 were provided by collaborators in the United States, Italy and Spain. The repertoires were made available in a free public database intended to serve as a resource for research on the immune response to SARS-CoV-2. A de-identified subject ID, COVID-19 status, age in years and sex were almost always included in the sample metadata. Deeply sampled blood TCRbeta repertoires from subjects exposed to, actively infected with, or recovered from COVID-19 were included in the dataset. Where HLA class I and class II types were available, the types were taken from metadata supplied by the sample provider, not from assay-based typing. The prospective study material was composed of cDNA or gDNA derived from T cells, B-cell-depleted T cells, or PBMCs. Samples came from the ongoing ImmuneRACE study (first 160 participants) plus 1,254 subjects from 6 global collaborators. Study-wide findings and limitations: Clinical and demographic metadata were provided uncurated, with the amount varying by source and participant.

The source of this sequence is a woman aged 80 or over with COVID-19, enrolled during active disease. Sequencing used peripheral blood. Recombination connected TRBV18 to TRBJ2-7; a tentative D match to TRBD1 spans 6 bases. The CDR3 sequence is CASSPPGAVSYEQYF. The DNA reads TGTGCCAGCTCACCACCGGGGGCAGTTTCCTACGAGCAGTACTTC.